This TCR beta chain was observed in a study of T cells in localized non-small cell lung cancer. The data were produced by immunoSEQ multiplex PCR, yet TCRdb's version contains in-frame clones alone and is incomplete. The repertoire holds over 5,500 clones, with roughly 43% as singletons. This receptor was taken from a woman aged 40-70 years with stage II squamous cell lung carcinoma. Sequences were derived from lung tumor tissue, sampled before any cancer treatment.

This CDR3 reads CASSMLGGTGTDTQYF. CDR3 nucleotide sequence: TGTGCCAGTAGTATGTTGGGGGGGACAGGCACAGATACGCAGTATTTT. The J gene is TRBJ2-3, the V gene TRBV19; possibly TRBD1 or TRBD2 for D (7 bases each). Trimming took off 3 bases at V and 1 base at J, with 14 bases between the two ends. The CDR3 extends over 16 amino acids. Germline-derived CDR1 and CDR2 are LNHDA and SQIVND (reference sequence).